This T cell receptor (beta chain) appears in the sequencing data of a study of cytomegalovirus exposure and HLA in healthy donors. Study results and caveats: TCR beta V- and J-gene trimming was later associated with a missense DCLRE1C variant. In a later analysis, 16,951 TCR beta sequences were associated with HLA alleles at 0.05 false discovery rate.

In the PCR, 60 Vbeta and 13 Jbeta primers were used. Here immunoSEQ multiplex PCR was the method, and the copy in TCRdb shows in-frame clones only, minus some. Of 100,000 to 130,000 clones listed, around 85% are singletons. Notes on this clone: Its antigen is still unknown.

This CDR3 is built from 13 residues. After removal of 3 bases from V and 5 bases from J, the junction contained 4 bases not matched to a gene. The V gene's germline CDR1 is GTSNPN and CDR2 SVGIG (reference sequence). This TCR derives from a man aged 30 to 45 in good health and CMV-seronegative. This chain connects TRBV30 to TRBJ1-2; TRBD1 aligns across 9 bases. Sequencing input: PBMCs. The CDR3 sequence is CAWSLTGGYGYTF. For the CDR3, the DNA is TGTGCCTGGAGCCTGACAGGGGGGTATGGCTACACCTTC.